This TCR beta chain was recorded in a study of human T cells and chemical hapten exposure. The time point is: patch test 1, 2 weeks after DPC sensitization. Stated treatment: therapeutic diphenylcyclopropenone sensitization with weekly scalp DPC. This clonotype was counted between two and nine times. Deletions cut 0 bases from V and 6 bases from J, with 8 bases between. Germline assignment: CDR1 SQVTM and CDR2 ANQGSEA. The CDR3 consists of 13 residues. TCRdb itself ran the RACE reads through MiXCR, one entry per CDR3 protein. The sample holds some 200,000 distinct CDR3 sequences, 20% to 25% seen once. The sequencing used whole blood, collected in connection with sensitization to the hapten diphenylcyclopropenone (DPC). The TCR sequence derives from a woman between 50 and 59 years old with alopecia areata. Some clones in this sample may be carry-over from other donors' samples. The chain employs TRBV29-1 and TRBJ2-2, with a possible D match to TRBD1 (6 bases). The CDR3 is CSVEEGGPGELFF. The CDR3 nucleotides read TGCAGCGTTGAAGAAGGGGGTCCCGGGGAGCTGTTTTTT.